This T cell receptor (beta chain) was captured in a study of cytomegalovirus exposure and HLA in healthy donors. Germline V gives CDR1 SGHDT, CDR2 YYEEEE. The CDR3 sequence is 15 residues long. V dropped 3 bases and J dropped 2; count of bases not matched to a gene: 3. Study-level results: In a later analysis, HLA-associated TCR beta chains were more clonally expanded than equally common others. Later on, an analysis found that several of the most significant clusters appeared to be linked to common viral pathogens, which included parvovirus B19. A previous analysis found most TCR beta V segments productive roughly 90% or roughly 30% of the time.

PCR involved 60 Vbeta and 13 Jbeta primers. Sequencing was performed with immunoSEQ multiplex PCR; in TCRdb, only in-frame clones are kept and a portion is missing. This sample has 100,000 to 150,000 clones, with over 75% found just once. Concerning this clone itself: Its matching antigen is unknown.

V is TRBV5-6 and J is TRBJ2-1, with 9 bases that match TRBD1. The sequenced material came from PBMCs. The TCR sequence derives from a man aged 18 to 30 in good health and CMV-seropositive. This chain's CDR3 is CASSSDRGAYNEQFF. The CDR3, as DNA: TGTGCCAGCAGCTCGGACAGGGGCGCCTACAATGAGCAGTTCTTC.